The 10 T cell receptor beta chains below all came from one sample that was sequenced in a study of T cells in Graves' hyperthyroidism and ophthalmopathy. Amplified regions were TCR beta CDR3 sequences from RNA transcripts. With the HTBI primer set, the TCR CDR3 went through a first round of RT-PCR. MiXCR, applied by TCRdb to the multiplex PCR reads, yields one record per CDR3 protein. This sample has approximately 410,000 distinct CDR3 sequences, with roughly 14% found just once. Material: blood. These TCRs come from a man aged 18 to 35 with Graves' ophthalmopathy.

The chain couples TRBV20-1 to TRBJ2-3, with D possibly matching TRBD2 (5 bases). The CDR3 runs to 14 residues. The ends were cut back, 2 bases at V and 1 base at J, with 10 bases in the middle. Germline CDR1 is DFQATT and CDR2 is SNEGSKA (reference sequence). The CDR3 DNA follows: TGCAGTGCTAGAAATTTGCGGGGCACAGATACGCAGTATTTT. This translates into CSARNLRGTDTQYF.

This clonotype was counted ten times or more. V usage is TRBV11-2 and J usage is TRBJ1-1; the D is unclear. Trimming removed 3 bases at V and 1 base at J, with 3 bases between. There are 12 residues in the CDR3. Germline values: CDR1 SGHAT, CDR2 FQNNGV. DNA for the CDR3: TGTGCCAGCAGCTTCAGGAACACTGAAGCTTTCTTT. This translates into CASSFRNTEAFF.

This clonotype has more than one count but fewer than ten. This chain uses TRBV27 with TRBJ1-5, with 8 bases aligning to TRBD1. This CDR3 has 14 amino acids. The germline V gene has CDR1 MNHEY and CDR2 SMNVEV (reference sequence). J lost 6 bases, V lost 4 bases, and 5 bases had no gene match. This CDR3 reads CASSSTGASQPQHF. The CDR3 region has the DNA TGTGCCAGCAGTTCGACAGGGGCTAGTCAGCCCCAGCATTTT.

The V call is TRBV25-1, the J call TRBJ2-3; the D gene could be TRBD1 or TRBD2 (6 bases each). V was trimmed by 4 bases and J by 0 bases, leaving 11 bases between them. CDR1 MGHDK and CDR2 SYGVNS come from the germline V gene. CDR3 length: 15 amino acids. The CDR3 DNA is TGTGCCAGCAGTGCCGGGGGCCCTAGCACAGATACGCAGTATTTT. It translates to CASSAGGPSTDTQYF. Complete variable domain (other parts from reference TRBV25-1 and TRBJ2-3): EADIYQTPRYLVIGTGKKITLECSQTMGHDKMYWYQQDPGMELHLIHYSYGVNSTEKGDLSSESTVSRIRTEHFPLTLESARPSHTSQYLCASSAGGPSTDTQYFGPGTRLTVL.

This clonotype was detected ten times or more. The gene calls are TRBV14 and TRBJ2-5; the D is unclear. Trimming left V 5 bases short and J 1 base short, with 8 bases between. Germline V CDR1 and CDR2: SGHDN, FVKESK. The CDR3 has 13 residues. The CDR3 DNA reads TGTGCCAGCAGCGTCCAGATCCAAGAGACCCAGTACTTC. Its translation is CASSVQIQETQYF.

This clonotype occurred many times. This chain joins TRBV5-1 and TRBJ2-1, with 8 bases identical to TRBD2. The ends lost 1 base at V and 8 bases at J; junction bases unmatched: 8. Germline V lookup: CDR1 SGHRS, CDR2 YFSETQ. This CDR3 contains 15 residues. Here the CDR3 DNA reads TGCGCCAGCAGCTTGAACGGGAGGGCCGGGGATGAGCAGTTCTTC. Protein: CASSLNGRAGDEQFF.

Many counts were recorded for this clonotype. The chain is built from TRBV18 and TRBJ1-1; a possible D gene is TRBD1 (6 bases). This CDR3 is 15 amino acids long. V dropped 3 bases and J dropped 5 bases, with 16 bases sitting between them. CDR1 and CDR2 (germline): KGHSH, LQKENI. CDR3 sequence (DNA): TGTGCCAGCTCACCCTCTAGGGGGTCCGGAACTGAAGCTTTCTTT. Translated: CASSPSRGSGTEAFF.

This clonotype has at least ten counts. The chain joins TRBV30 to TRBJ1-1; 8 nucleotides align to TRBD1. Germline V CDR1 and CDR2: GTSNPN, SVGIG (reference sequence). V shed 0 bases and J 1 base; nucleotides not matched to a gene: 10. This CDR3 contains 17 residues. CDR3 coding DNA: TGTGCCTGGAGTGTATACCCGCAGGGGGCTTGGAACACTGAAGCTTTCTTT. This gives the protein CAWSVYPQGAWNTEAFF.

This clonotype was observed many times. CDR3 DNA: TGCAGTGCCGATCGAACCACCTACAATGAGCAGTTCTTC. Its translation: CSADRTTYNEQFF. The chain is built from TRBV20-1 and TRBJ2-1; no clear D gene. Germline lookup yields CDR1 DFQATT and CDR2 SNEGSKA (reference sequence). This CDR3 has 13 residues. Between the trimmed V and J ends, which lost 6 bases and 2 bases, there was a span of 11 bases.

This clonotype has ten or more counts. The CDR3 spells CASSVGLDLAEAFF. The CDR3 DNA sequence: TGTGCCAGTAGTGTCGGACTGGACTTAGCTGAAGCTTTCTTT. This chain connects TRBV19 to TRBJ1-1, with no clear D. Germline V CDR1 and CDR2: LNHDA, SQIVND (reference sequence). The CDR3 spans 14 residues. Trimming stripped 5 bases from V and 6 bases from J, with 16 bases between. The complete variable domain, with remaining parts taken from reference TRBV19 and TRBJ1-1, reads DGGITQSPKYLFRKEGQNVTLSCEQNLNHDAMYWYRQDPGQGLRLIYYSQIVNDFQKGDIAEGYSVSREKKESFPLTVTSAQKNPTAFYLCASSVGLDLAEAFFGQGTRLTVV.